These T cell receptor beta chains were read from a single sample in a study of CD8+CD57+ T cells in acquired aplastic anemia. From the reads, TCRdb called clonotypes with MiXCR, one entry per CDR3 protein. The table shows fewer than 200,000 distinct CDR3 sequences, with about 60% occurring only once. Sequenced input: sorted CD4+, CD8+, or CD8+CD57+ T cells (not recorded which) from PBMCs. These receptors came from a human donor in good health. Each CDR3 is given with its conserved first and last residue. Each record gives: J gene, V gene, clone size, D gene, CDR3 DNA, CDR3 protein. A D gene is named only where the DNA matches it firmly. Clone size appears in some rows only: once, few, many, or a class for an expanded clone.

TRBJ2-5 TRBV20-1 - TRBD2 TGCAGTCCCCAGTATCCGGGACTAGCGGAGGAGACCCAGTACTTC CSPQYPGLAEETQYF
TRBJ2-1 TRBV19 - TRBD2 TGTGCCAGTAGTATCGGACTAGCGGGAGGGCCAAGGAATGAGCAGTTCTTC CASSIGLAGGPRNEQFF
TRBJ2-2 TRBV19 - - TGTGCCAGTAGTATCCGGGGAGGAGTTTTCACCGGGGAGCTGTTTTTT CASSIRGGVFTGELFF
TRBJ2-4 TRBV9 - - TGTGCCAGCAGCCCCGTGTCCACCCCAGGATTGTACTTC CASSPVSTPGLYF
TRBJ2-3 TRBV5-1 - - TGCGCCAGCAGCTCCGGGCCAGATACGCAGTATTTT CASSSGPDTQYF
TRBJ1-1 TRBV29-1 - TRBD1 TGCAGCGTTGGAAGAGGACAGGGGAACACTGAAGCTTTCTTT CSVGRGQGNTEAFF
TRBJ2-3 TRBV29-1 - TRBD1 TGCAGCGTTGAGGGACAGGGTCAGGTAACGCAGTATTTT CSVEGQGQVTQYF
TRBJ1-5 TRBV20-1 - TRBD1 TGCAGTGCTAGCAGGACAGGGGGTAGCAATCAGCCCCAGCATTTT CSASRTGGSNQPQHF
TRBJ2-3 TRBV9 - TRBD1 TGTGCCACCAGTGTCCGGGACAGCGGCACAGATACGCAGTATTTT CATSVRDSGTDTQYF
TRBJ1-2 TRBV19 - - TGTGCCAGTAGTATAGGGGACACAAACTATGGCTACACCTTC CASSIGDTNYGYTF
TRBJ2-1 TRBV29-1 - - TGCAGCAGTTTACAGGGAGGGGGAGGCAATGAGCAGTTCTTC CSSLQGGGGNEQFF
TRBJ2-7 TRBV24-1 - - TGTGCCACCAGTGATTTCCCGGGCTACGAGCAGTACTTC CATSDFPGYEQYF
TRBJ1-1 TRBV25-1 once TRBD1 TGTGCCAGCGCAAGACAGGGATACACTGAAGCTTTCTTT CASARQGYTEAFF
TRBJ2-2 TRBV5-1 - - TGCGCCAGCAGCAGTAAGAACACCGGGGAGCTGTTTTTT CASSSKNTGELFF
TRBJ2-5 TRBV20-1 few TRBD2 TGCAGTGCTAGCCGTGGGACTAGCGGGGCCCAACGACAAGAGACCCAGTACTTC CSASRGTSGAQRQETQYF
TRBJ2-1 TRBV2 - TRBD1 TGTGCCAGCAAACAGGGGTCCTACAATGAGCAGTTCTTC CASKQGSYNEQFF
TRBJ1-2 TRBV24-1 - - TGTGCCATCGGGCAGAATGGCGGCTACACCTTC CAIGQNGGYTF
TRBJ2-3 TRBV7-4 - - TGTGCCAGCAGCGTAGAGTCAACTACGCAGTATTTT CASSVESTTQYF
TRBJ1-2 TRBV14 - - TGTGCCAGCAGCCAAGATGGGGGGGAGGTAACCTATGGCTACACCTTC CASSQDGGEVTYGYTF
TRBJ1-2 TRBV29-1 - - TGCAGCGTTGGGACGTCAGGCTATGGCTACACCTTC CSVGTSGYGYTF
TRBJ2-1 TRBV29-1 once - TGCGGCGTTGGCGAAGTGCCCAGCTCCTACGATGAGCAGTTCTTC CGVGEVPSSYDEQFF
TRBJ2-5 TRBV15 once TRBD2 TGTGCCACCAGCGTGGAAGGTGGGACTAGCAGACAAGAGACCCAGTACTTC CATSVEGGTSRQETQYF
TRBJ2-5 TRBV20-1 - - TGCAGTGCTAGAGATGTGAGGGGGGACCAGTACTTC CSARDVRGDQYF
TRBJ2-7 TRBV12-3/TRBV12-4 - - TGTGCCAGCAGGCTAAGGGGGAGCTCCTACGAGCAGTACTTC CASRLRGSSYEQYF
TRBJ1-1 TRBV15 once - TGCGCCACCAGCCCGCCAGGGCTGAACACTGAAGCTTTCTTT CATSPPGLNTEAFF
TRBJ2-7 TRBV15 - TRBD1 TGTGCCACCAGCAGAGTCCGGGACAGCGCGTACGAGCAGTACTTC CATSRVRDSAYEQYF
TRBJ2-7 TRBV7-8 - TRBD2 TGTGCCAGCAGCTTAAAGCGGGGGGGCCTAAACGAGCAGTACTTC CASSLKRGGLNEQYF
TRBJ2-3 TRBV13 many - TGTGCCAGCAGCTACCTCCAGGGTATCAGCACAGATACGCAGTATTTT CASSYLQGISTDTQYF
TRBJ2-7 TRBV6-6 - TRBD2 TGTGCCAGCAGTTATCGGCTAGCGGGAGTGCGGGTGCAGTACTTC CASSYRLAGVRVQYF
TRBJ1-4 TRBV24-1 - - TGTGCCACCCCCAGGGTACCAACTAATGAAAAACTGTTTTTT CATPRVPTNEKLFF
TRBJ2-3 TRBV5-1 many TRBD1 TGCGCCAGCAGCTCTCAACAGGGGCCTGGGAGCACAGATACGCAGTATTTT CASSSQQGPGSTDTQYF
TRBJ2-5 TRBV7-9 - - TGTGCCAGCACCTCCCGGGACGTACAAGAGACCCAGTACTTC CASTSRDVQETQYF
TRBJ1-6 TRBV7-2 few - TGTGCCAGCAGCTTAGCGAAGGGGGGATCACCCCTCCACTTT CASSLAKGGSPLHF
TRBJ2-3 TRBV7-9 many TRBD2 TGTGCCAGCAGCTTAGCGCTAGCGGGAGCCGATACGCAGTATTTT CASSLALAGADTQYF
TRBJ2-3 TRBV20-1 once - TGCAGTGCTAGGATGGTTGGCTTCACAGATACGCAGTATTTT CSARMVGFTDTQYF
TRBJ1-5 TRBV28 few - TGTGCCAGCAGCCCAACAGGGTACGGGGATCAGCCCCAGCATTTT CASSPTGYGDQPQHF
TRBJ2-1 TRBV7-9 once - TGTGCCAGCAGCTTCCCACACGACGATGAGCAGTTCTTC CASSFPHDDEQFF
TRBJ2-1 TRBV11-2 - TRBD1 TGTGCCAGCAGCACTCGACAGGGGTATAATGAGCAGTTCTTC CASSTRQGYNEQFF
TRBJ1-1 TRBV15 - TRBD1 TGTGCCACCAGCAGGAGACAGGGGGCTGGCACTGAAGCTTTCTTT CATSRRQGAGTEAFF
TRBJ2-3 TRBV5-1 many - TGCGCCAGCAGCTCGCACTCAGATACGCAGTATTTT CASSSHSDTQYF
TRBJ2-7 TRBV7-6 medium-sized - TGTGCCAGCAGCCCCGGGGTGGGAGAGCAGTACTTC CASSPGVGEQYF
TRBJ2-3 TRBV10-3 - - TGTGCCTATTGGGGGGGCGGCACAGATACGCAGTATTTT CAYWGGGTDTQYF
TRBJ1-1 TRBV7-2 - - TGTGCCAGCACCCCCCCTCAAAGGGCTGAAGCTTTCTTT CASTPPQRAEAFF
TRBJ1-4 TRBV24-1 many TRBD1 TGTGCCACCAGTGAGCACCCCGGGACAGGGGGCCTTAATGAAAAACTGTTTTTT CATSEHPGTGGLNEKLFF
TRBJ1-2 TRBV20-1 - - TGCAGTGCTAGAGGGTGGGGGACGGAGACCTATCGCTATGGCTACACCTTC CSARGWGTETYRYGYTF
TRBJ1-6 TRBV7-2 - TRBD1 TGTGCCAGCAGCCACCGGAGTACAGGGGGCACCTATATTTCACCCCTCCACTTT CASSHRSTGGTYISPLHF
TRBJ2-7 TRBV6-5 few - TGTGCCAGCCTGGGGGTTGGTGGGGGGGGCGTCTACGAGCAGTACTTC CASLGVGGGGVYEQYF
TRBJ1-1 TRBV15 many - TGTGCCACCAGCGACCTACAGTACATGAACACTGAAGCTTTCTTT CATSDLQYMNTEAFF
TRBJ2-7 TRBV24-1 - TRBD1 TGTGCCACCAGTGGGGGGACAGCAGATCGCTCCTACGAGCAGTACTTC CATSGGTADRSYEQYF
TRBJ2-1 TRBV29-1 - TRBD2 TGCAGCGCCTCGGGACTAGCGGGCAATGAGCAGTTCTTC CSASGLAGNEQFF
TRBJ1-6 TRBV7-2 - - TGTGCCAGCAGCTTGAAGGTCGACACACCCCTCCACTTT CASSLKVDTPLHF
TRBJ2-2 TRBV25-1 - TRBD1 TGTGCCAGCCGGGGACAGGGGGCTAATGCCGGGGAGCTGTTTTTT CASRGQGANAGELFF
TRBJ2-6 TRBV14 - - TGTGCCAGCAGCCCCCTGGCTGGGGCCAACGTCCTGACTTTC CASSPLAGANVLTF
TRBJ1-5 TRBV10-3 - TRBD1 TGTGCCGTTGGAGACAGGGGGGGGAGCAATCAGCCCCAGCATTTT CAVGDRGGSNQPQHF
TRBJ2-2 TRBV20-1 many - TGCAGTGCCAGACATACCGGGGAGCTGTTTTTT CSARHTGELFF
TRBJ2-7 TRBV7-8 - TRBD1 TGTGCCAGCAGCTTAAAACCCAGGGGGCAGTCCTACGGGCAGTACTTC CASSLKPRGQSYGQYF
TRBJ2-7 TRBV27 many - TGTGCCAGCAGTTTTGATCAGTACCGCTCCTACGAGCAGTACTTC CASSFDQYRSYEQYF
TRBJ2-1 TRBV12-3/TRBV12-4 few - TGTGCCAGCACCCCCCACCCCCTCGTCGGGGAGCAGTTCTTC CASTPHPLVGEQFF
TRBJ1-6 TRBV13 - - TGTGCCAGCAGCCCCGGGACGGATAATTCACCCCTCCACTTT CASSPGTDNSPLHF